Listed below are T cell receptor beta chains from one sample, sequenced in a study of blood T cell repertoires in COVID-19. TCRdb's copy holds only in-frame clones and misses some; the assay was immunoSEQ multiplex PCR. The table has 100,000 to 150,000 clones, around 90% seen once. Source material: peripheral blood. These receptors originate from a man between 50 and 59 years old with active COVID-19. CDR3s include the opening cysteine and the closing phenylalanine or tryptophan. D genes are given only for firm matches. Size values are once, few and many counts, or a class for expanded clones, and some rows have none.

CDR3 length: 12
J gene: TRBJ2-1
D gene: .
V gene: TRBV6-5
clone size: .
CDR3 DNA: TGTGCCAGCAGGCAAAGAGACAATGAGCAGTTCTTC
CDR3 protein: CASRQRDNEQFF

CDR3 length: 18
J gene: TRBJ1-6
D gene: TRBD1
V gene: TRBV2
clone size: medium-sized
CDR3 DNA: TGTGCCAGCAGTATAATCCGTACCGGGACAGCCAATAATTCACCCCTCCACTTT
CDR3 protein: CASSIIRTGTANNSPLHF

CDR3 length: 15
J gene: TRBJ2-3
D gene: .
V gene: TRBV20-1
clone size: once
CDR3 DNA: TGCAGTGCTAGTGGGGCGGGGAAAAGGAGTGATACGCAGTATTTT
CDR3 protein: CSASGAGKRSDTQYF

CDR3 length: 16
J gene: TRBJ2-1
D gene: .
V gene: TRBV5-1
clone size: .
CDR3 DNA: TGCGCCAGCAGCGCCCGACCGGGACAAGCCTCCAATGAGCAGTTCTTC
CDR3 protein: CASSARPGQASNEQFF

CDR3 length: 17
J gene: TRBJ2-3
D gene: .
V gene: TRBV5-1
clone size: .
CDR3 DNA: TGCGCCAGCAGCATGCTCCAGGGCGTTTTGGGAACAGATACGCAGTATTTT
CDR3 protein: CASSMLQGVLGTDTQYF

CDR3 length: 13
J gene: TRBJ1-5
D gene: .
V gene: TRBV5-6
clone size: .
CDR3 DNA: TGTGCCAGCAGCTGGGGGGGCAATCAGCCCCAGCATTTT
CDR3 protein: CASSWGGNQPQHF

CDR3 length: 13
J gene: TRBJ2-5
D gene: .
V gene: TRBV7-9
clone size: .
CDR3 DNA: TGTGCCAGCAGCCCGGGGAGCCAAGAGACCCAGTACTTC
CDR3 protein: CASSPGSQETQYF

CDR3 length: 17
J gene: TRBJ1-4
D gene: .
V gene: TRBV7-9
clone size: .
CDR3 DNA: TGTGCCAGCAGCCTCCCGGGTCCAAGTACCACTAATGAAAAACTGTTTTTT
CDR3 protein: CASSLPGPSTTNEKLFF

CDR3 length: 14
J gene: TRBJ1-6
D gene: .
V gene: TRBV7-9
clone size: .
CDR3 DNA: TGTGCCAGCAGCTTCGCGGGGGTTCGGTCGCCCCTCCACTTT
CDR3 protein: CASSFAGVRSPLHF

CDR3 length: 15
J gene: TRBJ1-1
D gene: .
V gene: TRBV5-6
clone size: .
CDR3 DNA: TGTGCCAGCAGCGCAAGGGTCAGGGGGAACACTGAAGCTTTCTTT
CDR3 protein: CASSARVRGNTEAFF

CDR3 length: 15
J gene: TRBJ2-5
D gene: .
V gene: TRBV11-1
clone size: .
CDR3 DNA: TGTGCCAGCAGCCCCGAGGAAGGCTCCCAAGAGACCCAGTACTTC
CDR3 protein: CASSPEEGSQETQYF

CDR3 length: 17
J gene: TRBJ1-4
D gene: .
V gene: TRBV10-3
clone size: .
CDR3 DNA: TGTGCCATCAGTGAGGCAGGCTCTTGGGAGTCTAATGAAAAACTGTTTTTT
CDR3 protein: CAISEAGSWESNEKLFF

CDR3 length: 19
J gene: TRBJ2-5
D gene: TRBD2
V gene: TRBV5-1
clone size: once
CDR3 DNA: TGCGCCAGCAGCTTGGCCCTAGCGGGGGGCCGGATGAGGCAAGAGACCCAGTACTTC
CDR3 protein: CASSLALAGGRMRQETQYF

CDR3 length: 13
J gene: TRBJ2-7
D gene: .
V gene: TRBV3-1/TRBV3-2
clone size: .
CDR3 DNA: TGTGCCAGCACCATGACACCCTCCTACGAGCAGTACTTC
CDR3 protein: CASTMTPSYEQYF

CDR3 length: 12
J gene: TRBJ1-4
D gene: .
V gene: TRBV28
clone size: .
CDR3 DNA: TGTGCCAGCAGCACAACTAATGAAAAACTGTTTTTT
CDR3 protein: CASSTTNEKLFF

CDR3 length: 17
J gene: TRBJ1-2
D gene: .
V gene: TRBV18
clone size: .
CDR3 DNA: TGTGCCAGCTCACCACCGGTGACAGGAGTGCTTAACTATGGCTACACCTTC
CDR3 protein: CASSPPVTGVLNYGYTF